The sequence of this TCR beta chain was determined in a study of control samples from healthy donors and cancer patients. CDR3 length: 17 amino acids. V was cut by 4 bases and J by 0 bases, with 13 bases left in between. Germline V gene sequence: CDR1 SNHLY, CDR2 FYNNEI. Repertoires were generated with immunoSEQ multiplex PCR, while TCRdb's copy carries only in-frame clones and drops some. The sample consists of around 93,000 clones, just under 95% of them appearing once. V gene TRBV2 combines with J gene TRBJ2-6; D might be TRBD2 (6 bases). This clonotype was sampled from a human donor in good health. The donor label of this sample is uncertain. The sequenced sample was blood. The CDR3 loop reads CASSVEGTLSGANVLTF. Here the CDR3 DNA reads TGTGCCAGCAGTGTGGAGGGCACTCTCTCTGGGGCCAACGTCCTGACTTTC.